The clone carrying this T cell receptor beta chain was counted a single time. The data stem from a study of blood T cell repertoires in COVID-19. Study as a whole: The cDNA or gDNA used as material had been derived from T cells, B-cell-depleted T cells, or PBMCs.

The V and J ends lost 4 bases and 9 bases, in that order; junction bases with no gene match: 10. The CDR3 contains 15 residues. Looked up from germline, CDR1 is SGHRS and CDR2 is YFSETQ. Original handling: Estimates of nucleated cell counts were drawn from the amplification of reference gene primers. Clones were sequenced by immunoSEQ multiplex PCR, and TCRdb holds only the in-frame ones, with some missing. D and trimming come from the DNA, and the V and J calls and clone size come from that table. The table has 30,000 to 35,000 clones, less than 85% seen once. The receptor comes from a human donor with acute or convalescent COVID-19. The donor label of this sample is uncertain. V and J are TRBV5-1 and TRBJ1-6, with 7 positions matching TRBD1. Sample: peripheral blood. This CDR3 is CASSLEGQRSSPLHF. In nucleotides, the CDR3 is TGCGCCAGCAGCCTAGAGGGACAGCGTTCTTCACCCCTCCACTTT.